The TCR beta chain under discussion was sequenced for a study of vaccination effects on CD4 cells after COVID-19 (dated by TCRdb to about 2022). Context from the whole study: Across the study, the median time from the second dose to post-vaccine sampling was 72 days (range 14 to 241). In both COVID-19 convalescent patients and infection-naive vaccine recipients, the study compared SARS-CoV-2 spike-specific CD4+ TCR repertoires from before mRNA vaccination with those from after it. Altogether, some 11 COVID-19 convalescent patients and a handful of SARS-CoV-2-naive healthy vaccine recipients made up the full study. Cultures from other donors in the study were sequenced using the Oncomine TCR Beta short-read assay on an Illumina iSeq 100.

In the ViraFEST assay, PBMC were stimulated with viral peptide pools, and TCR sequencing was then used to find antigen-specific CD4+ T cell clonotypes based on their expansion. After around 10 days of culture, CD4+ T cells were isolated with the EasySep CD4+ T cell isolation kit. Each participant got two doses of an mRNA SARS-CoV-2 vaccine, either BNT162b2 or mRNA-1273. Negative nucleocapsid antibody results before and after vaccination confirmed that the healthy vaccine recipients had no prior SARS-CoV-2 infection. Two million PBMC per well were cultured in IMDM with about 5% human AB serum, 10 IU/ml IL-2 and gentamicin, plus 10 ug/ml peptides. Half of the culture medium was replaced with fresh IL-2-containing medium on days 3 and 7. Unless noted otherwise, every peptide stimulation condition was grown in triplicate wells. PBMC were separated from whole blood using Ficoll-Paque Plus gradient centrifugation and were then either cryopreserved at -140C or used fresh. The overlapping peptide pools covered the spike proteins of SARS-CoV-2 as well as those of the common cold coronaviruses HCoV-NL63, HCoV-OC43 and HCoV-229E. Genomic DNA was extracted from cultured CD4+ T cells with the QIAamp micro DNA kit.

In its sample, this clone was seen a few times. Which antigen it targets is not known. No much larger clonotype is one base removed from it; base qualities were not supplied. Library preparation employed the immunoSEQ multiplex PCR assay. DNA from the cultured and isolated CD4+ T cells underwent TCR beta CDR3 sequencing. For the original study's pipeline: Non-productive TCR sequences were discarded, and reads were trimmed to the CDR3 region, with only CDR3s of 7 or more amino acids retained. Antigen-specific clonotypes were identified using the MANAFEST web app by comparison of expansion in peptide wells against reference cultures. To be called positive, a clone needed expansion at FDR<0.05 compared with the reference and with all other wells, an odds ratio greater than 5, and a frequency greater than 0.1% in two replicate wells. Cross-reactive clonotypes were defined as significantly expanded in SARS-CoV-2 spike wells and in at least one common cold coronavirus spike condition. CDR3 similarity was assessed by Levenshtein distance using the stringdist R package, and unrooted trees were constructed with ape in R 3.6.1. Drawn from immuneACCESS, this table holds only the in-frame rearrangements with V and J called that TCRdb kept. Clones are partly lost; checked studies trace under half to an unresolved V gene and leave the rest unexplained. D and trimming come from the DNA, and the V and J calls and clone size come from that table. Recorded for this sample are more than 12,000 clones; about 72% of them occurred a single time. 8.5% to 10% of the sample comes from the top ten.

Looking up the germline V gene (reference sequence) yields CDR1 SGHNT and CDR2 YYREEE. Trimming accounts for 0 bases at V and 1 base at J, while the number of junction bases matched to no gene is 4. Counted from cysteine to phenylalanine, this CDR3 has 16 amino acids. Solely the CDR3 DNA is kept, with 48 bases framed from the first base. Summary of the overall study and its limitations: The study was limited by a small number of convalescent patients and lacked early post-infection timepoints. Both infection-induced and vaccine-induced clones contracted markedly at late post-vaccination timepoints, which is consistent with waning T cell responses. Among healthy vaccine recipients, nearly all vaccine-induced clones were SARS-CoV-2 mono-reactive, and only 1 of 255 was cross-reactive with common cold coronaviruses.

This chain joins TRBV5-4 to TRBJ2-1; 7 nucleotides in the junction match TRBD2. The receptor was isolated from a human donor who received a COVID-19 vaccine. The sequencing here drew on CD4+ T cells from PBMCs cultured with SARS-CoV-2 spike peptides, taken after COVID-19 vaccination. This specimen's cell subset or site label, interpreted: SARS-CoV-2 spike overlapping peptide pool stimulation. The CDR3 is CASSLGRGESYNEQFF. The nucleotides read TGTGCCAGCAGCTTGGGACGGGGGGAATCCTACAATGAGCAGTTCTTC.